This T cell receptor (beta chain) is drawn from a study of human T cells and chemical hapten exposure. This clonotype was seen many times. Germline values: CDR1 LGHNA, CDR2 YSLEER. The CDR3 has 18 residues. V was shortened by 1 base and J by 0 bases, with 18 bases between the two germline ends. From the RACE reads, TCRdb called clonotypes with MiXCR, one entry per CDR3 protein. Of 85,000 or so distinct CDR3 sequences listed, 11% are singletons. Time point indicated: patch test 2, 6 weeks after DPC sensitization. Sample treatment: therapeutic diphenylcyclopropenone sensitization with weekly scalp DPC. V is TRBV4-3 and J is TRBJ1-1; a possible D gene is TRBD1 (6 bases). The clonotype comes from a man between 18 and 35 years old with alopecia areata. Some clones in this sample may be carry-over from other donors' samples. Material: whole blood, obtained in connection with sensitization to the hapten diphenylcyclopropenone (DPC). Written as DNA, the CDR3 is TGCGCCAGCAGCCAAGCCATACCACCGAGGGGGTTGAACACTGAAGCTTTCTTT. Translating gives CASSQAIPPRGLNTEAFF.